This TCR beta chain was found in a study of cytomegalovirus exposure and HLA in healthy donors. From the approximately 120-subject validation cohort, which was separate from the approximately 700-subject first cohort, the donors were drawn. Germline lookup yields CDR1 SQVTM and CDR2 ANQGSEA. V shed 1 base, J shed 8 bases, and the junction held 4 bases outside the gene matches. This CDR3 is built from 12 residues. This clone showed up just once. Profiling relied on immunoSEQ multiplex PCR, and the TCRdb table lists in-frame clones only, not all of them. The sample shows over 150,000 clones, approximately 86% of them seen only once.

The sample consisted of PBMCs. The sequence was collected from a man in his late teens or twenties in good health and CMV-seropositive. The chain recombines TRBV29-1 with TRBJ1-2; 7 bases match TRBD1. The CDR3 loop is CSVEAGGEGYTF. CDR3 DNA: TGCAGCGTTGAAGCAGGGGGTGAAGGCTACACCTTC.